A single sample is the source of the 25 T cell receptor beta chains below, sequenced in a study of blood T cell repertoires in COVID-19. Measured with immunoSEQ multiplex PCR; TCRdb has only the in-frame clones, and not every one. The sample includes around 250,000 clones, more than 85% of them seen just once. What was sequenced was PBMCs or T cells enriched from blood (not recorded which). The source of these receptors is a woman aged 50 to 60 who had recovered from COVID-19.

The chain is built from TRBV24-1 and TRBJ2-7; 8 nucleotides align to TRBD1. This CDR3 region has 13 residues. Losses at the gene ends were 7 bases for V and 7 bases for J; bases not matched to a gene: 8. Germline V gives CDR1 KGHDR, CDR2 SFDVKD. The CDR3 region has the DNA TGTGCCACCAGCCCAGGACAGGGTGGAGAGCAGTACTTC. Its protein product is CATSPGQGGEQYF.

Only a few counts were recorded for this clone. The CDR3 DNA sequence: TGTGCCAGCTCCGACAGGGCCGGTCAAGGCTACACCTTC. It yields the protein CASSDRAGQGYTF. The gene calls are TRBV18 and TRBJ1-2; 7 nucleotides agree with TRBD1. J was trimmed by 8 bases and V by 6 bases; bases with no gene match: 9. CDR1 is KGHSH and CDR2 is LQKENI in the germline V gene. CDR3 length: 13 residues.

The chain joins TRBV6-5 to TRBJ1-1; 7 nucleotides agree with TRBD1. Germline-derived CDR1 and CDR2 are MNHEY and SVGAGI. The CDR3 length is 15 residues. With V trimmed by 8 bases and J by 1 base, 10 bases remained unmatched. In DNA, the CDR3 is TGTGCCAGCTCATACAGTGGGACAGAGAACACTGAAGCTTTCTTT. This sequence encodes CASSYSGTENTEAFF.

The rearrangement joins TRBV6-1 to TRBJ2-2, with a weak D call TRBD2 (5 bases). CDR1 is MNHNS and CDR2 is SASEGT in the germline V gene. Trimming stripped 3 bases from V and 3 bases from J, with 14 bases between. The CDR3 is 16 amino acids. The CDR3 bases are TGTGCCAGCAGTGACCTAGGGAGACAATACACCGGGGAGCTGTTTTTT. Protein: CASSDLGRQYTGELFF.

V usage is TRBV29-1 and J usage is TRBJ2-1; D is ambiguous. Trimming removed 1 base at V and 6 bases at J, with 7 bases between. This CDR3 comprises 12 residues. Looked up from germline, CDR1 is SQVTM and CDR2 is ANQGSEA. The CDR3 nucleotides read TGCAGCGTTGAAGGGAGCCCCAATGAGCAGTTCTTC. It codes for CSVEGSPNEQFF.

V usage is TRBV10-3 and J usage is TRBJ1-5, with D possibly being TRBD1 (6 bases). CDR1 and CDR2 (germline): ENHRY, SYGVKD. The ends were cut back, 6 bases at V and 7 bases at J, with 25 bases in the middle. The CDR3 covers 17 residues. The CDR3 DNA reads TGTGCCATCAGGAATATACTAACCTACAGGGAATGCCAGCCCCAGCATTTT. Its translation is CAIRNILTYRECQPQHF.

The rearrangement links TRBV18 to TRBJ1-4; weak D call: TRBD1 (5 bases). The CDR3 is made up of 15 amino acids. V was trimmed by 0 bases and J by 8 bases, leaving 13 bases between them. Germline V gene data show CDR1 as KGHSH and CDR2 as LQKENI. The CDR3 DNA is TGTGCCAGCTCACCACCGTCTCAGGGTAGCGAAAAACTGTTTTTT. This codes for CASSPPSQGSEKLFF.

The CDR3 loop reads CASHSGDLTEAFF. The CDR3 DNA reads TGCGCCAGCCATTCGGGGGATTTGACTGAAGCTTTCTTT. This chain connects TRBV5-1 to TRBJ1-1; possibly TRBD1 for D (5 bases). Between the trimmed V and J ends, which lost 7 bases and 5 bases, there was a span of 15 bases. The germline CDR1 and CDR2 sequences are SGHRS and YFSETQ. The CDR3 contains 13 residues.

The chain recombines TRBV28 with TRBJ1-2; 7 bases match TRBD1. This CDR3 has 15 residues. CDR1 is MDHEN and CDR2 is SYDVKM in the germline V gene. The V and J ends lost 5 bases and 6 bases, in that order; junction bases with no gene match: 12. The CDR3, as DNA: TGTGCCAGCAGTCTAGACAGGGCCCTCTTAAATGGCTACACCTTC. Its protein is CASSLDRALLNGYTF.

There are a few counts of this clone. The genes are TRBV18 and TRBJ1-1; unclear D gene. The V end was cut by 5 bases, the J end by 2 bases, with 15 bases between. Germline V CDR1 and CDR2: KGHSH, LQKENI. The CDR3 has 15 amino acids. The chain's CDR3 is CASSSTTQLNTEAFF. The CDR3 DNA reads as TGTGCCAGCTCATCAACGACACAGCTTAACACTGAAGCTTTCTTT.

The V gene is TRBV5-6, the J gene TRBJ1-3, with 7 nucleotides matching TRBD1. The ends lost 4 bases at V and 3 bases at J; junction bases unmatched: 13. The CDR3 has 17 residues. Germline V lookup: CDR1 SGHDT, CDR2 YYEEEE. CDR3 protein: CASSPWGQGEVGNTIYF. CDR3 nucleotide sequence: TGTGCCAGCAGCCCCTGGGGGCAGGGGGAAGTTGGAAACACCATATATTTT.

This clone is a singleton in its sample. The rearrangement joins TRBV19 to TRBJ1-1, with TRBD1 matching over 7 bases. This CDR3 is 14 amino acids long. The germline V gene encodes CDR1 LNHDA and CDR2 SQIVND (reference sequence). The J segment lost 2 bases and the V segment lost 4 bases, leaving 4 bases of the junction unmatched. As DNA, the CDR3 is TGTGCCAGTAGTACGGGACAGACCAACACTGAAGCTTTCTTT. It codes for CASSTGQTNTEAFF.

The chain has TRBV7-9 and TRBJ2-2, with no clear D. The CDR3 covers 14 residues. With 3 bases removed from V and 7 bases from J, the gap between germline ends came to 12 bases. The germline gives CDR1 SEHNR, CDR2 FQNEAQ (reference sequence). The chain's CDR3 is CASSFGLRGGELFF. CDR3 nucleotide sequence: TGTGCCAGCAGCTTTGGCCTCAGAGGCGGGGAGCTGTTTTTT.

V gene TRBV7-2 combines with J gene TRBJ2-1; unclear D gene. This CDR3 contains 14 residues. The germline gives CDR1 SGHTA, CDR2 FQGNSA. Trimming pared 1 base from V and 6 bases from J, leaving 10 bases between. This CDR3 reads CASSLGLVFNEQFF. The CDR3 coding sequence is TGTGCCAGCAGCTTAGGCCTAGTCTTCAATGAGCAGTTCTTC.

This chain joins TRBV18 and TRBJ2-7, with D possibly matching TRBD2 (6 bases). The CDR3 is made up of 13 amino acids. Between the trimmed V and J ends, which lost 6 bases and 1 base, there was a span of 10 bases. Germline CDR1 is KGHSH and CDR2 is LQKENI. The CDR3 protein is CASSREASYEQYF. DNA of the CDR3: TGTGCCAGCTCCAGGGAGGCTTCCTACGAGCAGTACTTC.

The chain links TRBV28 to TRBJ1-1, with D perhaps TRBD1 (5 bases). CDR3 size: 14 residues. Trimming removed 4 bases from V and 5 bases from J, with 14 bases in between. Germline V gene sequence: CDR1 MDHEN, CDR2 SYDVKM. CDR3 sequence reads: CASSWGVAGTEAFF. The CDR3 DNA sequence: TGTGCCAGCAGTTGGGGGGTAGCGGGGACTGAAGCTTTCTTT.

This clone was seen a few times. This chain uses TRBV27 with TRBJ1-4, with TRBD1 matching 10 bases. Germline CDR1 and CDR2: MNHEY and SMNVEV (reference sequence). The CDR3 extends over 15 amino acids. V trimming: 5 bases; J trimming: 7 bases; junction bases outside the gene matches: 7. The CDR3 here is CASSRQGAVGEKLFF. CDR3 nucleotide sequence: TGTGCCAGCAGTAGACAGGGGGCAGTGGGTGAAAAACTGTTTTTT.

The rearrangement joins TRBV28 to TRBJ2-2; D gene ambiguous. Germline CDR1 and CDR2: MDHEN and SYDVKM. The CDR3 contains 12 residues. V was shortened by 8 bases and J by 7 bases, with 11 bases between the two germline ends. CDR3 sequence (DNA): TGTGCCAGCCGTGTTGAGTACGGGGAGCTGTTTTTT. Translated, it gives CASRVEYGELFF.

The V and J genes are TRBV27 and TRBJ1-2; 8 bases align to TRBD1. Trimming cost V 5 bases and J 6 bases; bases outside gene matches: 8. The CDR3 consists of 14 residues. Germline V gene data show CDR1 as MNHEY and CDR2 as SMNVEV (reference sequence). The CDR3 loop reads CASSPRTGTDGYTF. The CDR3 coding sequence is TGTGCCAGCAGTCCCCGGACAGGGACGGATGGCTACACCTTC.

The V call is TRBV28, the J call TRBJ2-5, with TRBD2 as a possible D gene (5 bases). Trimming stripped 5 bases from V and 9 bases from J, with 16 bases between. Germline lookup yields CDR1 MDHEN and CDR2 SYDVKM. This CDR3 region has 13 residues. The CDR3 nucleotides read TGTGCCAGCAGTATAGTCCAACACGGGGCCCAGTACTTC. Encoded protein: CASSIVQHGAQYF.

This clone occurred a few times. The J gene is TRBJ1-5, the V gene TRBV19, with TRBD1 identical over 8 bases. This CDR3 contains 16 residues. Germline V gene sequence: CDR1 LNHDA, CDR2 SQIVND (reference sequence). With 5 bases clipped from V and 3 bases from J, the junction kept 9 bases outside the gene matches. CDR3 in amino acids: CASSVRQGTHNQPQHF. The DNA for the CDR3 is TGTGCCAGTAGTGTCCGACAGGGGACCCACAATCAGCCCCAGCATTTT.

CDR3 region: CAWSTGWGDYEQYF. CDR3 nucleotides: TGTGCCTGGAGTACCGGGTGGGGGGACTACGAGCAGTACTTC. J is TRBJ2-7 and V is TRBV30; D perhaps matches TRBD2 (6 bases). V lost 2 bases, J lost 3 bases, and 14 bases lay in between. The CDR3 extends over 14 amino acids. Germline values: CDR1 GTSNPN, CDR2 SVGIG (reference sequence).

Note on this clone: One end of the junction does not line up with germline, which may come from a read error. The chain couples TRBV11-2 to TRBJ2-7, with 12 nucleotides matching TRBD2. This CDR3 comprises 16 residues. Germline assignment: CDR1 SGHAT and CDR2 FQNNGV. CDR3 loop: CASSIDLAGGPGEQYF. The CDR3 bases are TGTGCCAGCAGCATAGATCTAGCGGGAGGGCCAGGAGAGCAGTACTTC.

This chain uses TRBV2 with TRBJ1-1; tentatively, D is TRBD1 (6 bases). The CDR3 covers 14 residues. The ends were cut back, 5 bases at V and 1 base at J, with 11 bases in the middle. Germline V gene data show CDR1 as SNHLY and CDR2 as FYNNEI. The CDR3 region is CASSIQGTNTEAFF. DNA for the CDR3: TGTGCCAGCAGTATTCAGGGGACGAACACTGAAGCTTTCTTT.

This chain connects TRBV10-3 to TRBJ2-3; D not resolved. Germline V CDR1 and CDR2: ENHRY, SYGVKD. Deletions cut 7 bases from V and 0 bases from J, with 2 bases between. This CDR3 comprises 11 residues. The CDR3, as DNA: TGTGCCATCACAAGCACAGATACGCAGTATTTT. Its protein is CAITSTDTQYF.